Shown below are 13 T cell receptor beta chains from a single sample sequenced in a study of shared clonotypes between healthy human individuals. Libraries were prepared by immunoSEQ multiplex PCR; TCRdb keeps only in-frame clonotypes and omits some of them. The data show a few million clones, approximately 92% seen once. The specimen sequenced was naive CD4+ T cells sorted from blood. Subset here: CD45RA+ positively selected. Receptors originate from a man between 18 and 35 years old in good health.

DNA of the CDR3: TGTGCCAGCAGTTACTCCACGGGGAGCCTACACAATGAGCAGTTCTTC. Translation: CASSYSTGSLHNEQFF. The V gene is TRBV6-5, the J gene TRBJ2-1, with D perhaps TRBD2 (5 bases). Trimming took 0 bases from V and 5 from J, leaving 14 bases between them. The CDR3 is made up of 16 amino acids. Germline CDR1 MNHEY, CDR2 SVGAGI.

The chain joins TRBV4-2 to TRBJ2-7; unclear D gene. This CDR3 is built from 13 residues. From germline, CDR1 is LGHNA and CDR2 YNFKEQ. V dropped 0 bases and J dropped 4 bases, with 7 bases sitting between them. The CDR3 sequence is CASSQEAYYEQYF. Here the CDR3 DNA reads TGTGCCAGCAGCCAAGAGGCTTATTACGAGCAGTACTTC.

In this sample, this clone turned up a few times. The V call is TRBV7-2, the J call TRBJ1-6, with a tentative D call TRBD1 (6 bases). Germline V gives CDR1 SGHTA, CDR2 FQGNSA. CDR3 length: 12 residues. The V gene lost 4 bases and the J gene lost 8 bases, with 6 bases spanning the gap. This chain's CDR3 is CASSYRDSPLHF. The CDR3 nucleotides read TGTGCCAGCAGCTACAGGGATTCACCCCTCCACTTT. The full variable domain, completed using reference TRBV7-2 and TRBJ1-6, is GAGVSQSPSNKVTEKGKDVELRCDPISGHTALYWYRQSLGQGLEFLIYFQGNSAPDKSGLPSDRFSAERTGGSVSTLTIQRTQQEDSAVYLCASSYRDSPLHFGNGTRLTVT.

The rearrangement links TRBV9 to TRBJ2-7; 10 bases map to TRBD2. The germline V gene encodes CDR1 SGDLS and CDR2 YYNGEE. CDR3 length: 14 residues. The V gene end was trimmed by 0 bases and the J gene end by 5 bases; junction bases not matched to a gene: 2. The CDR3, as DNA: TGTGCCAGCAGCGTAGGCCTAGCGGGAGACGAGCAGTACTTC. This codes for CASSVGLAGDEQYF.

V and J are TRBV5-6 and TRBJ1-2; D gene uncertain. Germline V gives CDR1 SGHDT, CDR2 YYEEEE. The CDR3 runs to 13 residues. The germline V and J ends were trimmed by 0 bases and 5 bases, with 8 bases remaining between them. In nucleotides, the CDR3 is TGTGCCAGCAGCTTGGACCGACTTTATGGCTACACCTTC. It codes for CASSLDRLYGYTF.

The chain couples TRBV7-9 to TRBJ1-6; D is uncertain. This CDR3 spans 15 amino acids. The V end was cut by 5 bases, the J end by 8 bases, with 16 bases between. Germline-derived CDR1 and CDR2 are SEHNR and FQNEAQ (reference sequence). The CDR3 DNA reads TGTGCCAGCAGCCCCAAGGCGGGCGCCCATTCACCCCTCCACTTT. Protein sequence: CASSPKAGAHSPLHF. Combining the CDR3 with reference TRBV7-9 and TRBJ1-6 gives the whole variable domain DTGVSQNPRHKITKRGQNVTFRCDPISEHNRLYWYRQTLGQGPEFLTYFQNEAQLEKSRLLSDRFSAERPKGSFSTLEIQRTEQGDSAMYLCASSPKAGAHSPLHFGNGTRLTVT.

V and J are TRBV30 and TRBJ2-5, with a tentative D call TRBD2 (5 bases). The germline gives CDR1 GTSNPN, CDR2 SVGIG (reference sequence). There are 14 residues in the CDR3. Trimming took 4 bases from V and 2 from J, leaving 14 bases between them. CDR3 sequence (DNA): TGTGCCTGGACTCTGGCGGGTTCTCAAGAGACCCAGTACTTC. It translates to CAWTLAGSQETQYF.

The chain employs TRBV2 and TRBJ2-5; D possibly corresponds to TRBD1 (5 bases). V gave up 4 bases and J gave up 4 bases, with 16 bases separating them. This CDR3 region has 15 residues. Germline assignment: CDR1 SNHLY and CDR2 FYNNEI. The CDR3 sequence is CASSGVGKGSETQYF. CDR3 nucleotide sequence: TGTGCCAGCAGTGGGGTAGGGAAGGGGTCAGAGACCCAGTACTTC.

On this clone itself: Other DNA sequences in this specimen translate into the identical CDR3. This chain uses TRBV7-2 with TRBJ2-7; 10 bases line up with TRBD2. Germline trimming cut 5 bases from V and 3 bases from J; bases unmatched to any gene: 7. The CDR3 is 15 residues long. The V gene's germline CDR1 is SGHTA and CDR2 FQGNSA. CDR3 bases: TGTGCCAGCAGCCTTCTAGCGGGAGCGAGCTACGAGCAGTACTTC. Translating it yields CASSLLAGASYEQYF.

The chain employs TRBV6-1 and TRBJ2-3; 10 nucleotides line up with TRBD2. CDR3 size: 15 residues. Trimming cost V 6 bases and J 3 bases; bases outside gene matches: 6. Germline V gene data show CDR1 as MNHNS and CDR2 as SASEGT. This chain's CDR3 is CASRASGSLTDTQYF. The CDR3 DNA reads TGTGCCAGCAGAGCTAGCGGGAGCCTGACAGATACGCAGTATTTT.

This clone was seen only a few times. This sample includes further DNA sequences coding for the same CDR3. The chain joins TRBV18 to TRBJ1-2, with 7 bases lining up with TRBD1. CDR3 length: 13 amino acids. Germline CDR1 and CDR2: KGHSH and LQKENI. Unmatched junction bases numbered 1, after V lost 4 bases and J lost 2 bases. The CDR3 DNA is TGTGCCAGCTCACAGGACAGGAACTATGGCTACACCTTC. Its protein product is CASSQDRNYGYTF.

This chain uses TRBV25-1 with TRBJ1-6; D is uncertain. The CDR3 spans 17 residues. The germline gives CDR1 MGHDK, CDR2 SYGVNS. The V end was cut by 4 bases, the J end by 1 base, with 14 bases between. CDR3 nucleotide sequence: TGTGCCAGCAGTGCCCTTGGGCAGGAGTCCTATAATTCACCCCTCCACTTT. Residues: CASSALGQESYNSPLHF.

The count of this clone is one. Other DNA sequences in the sample encode the same CDR3. The V and J genes are TRBV29-1 and TRBJ2-7; TRBD1 matches at 10 bases. V gave up 1 base and J gave up 2 bases; unmatched junction bases: 2. The CDR3 extends over 14 amino acids. Germline CDR1 SQVTM, CDR2 ANQGSEA. CDR3 DNA: TGCAGCGTTGAAGGGGGACAGGGGACCTACGAGCAGTACTTC. It yields the protein CSVEGGQGTYEQYF.